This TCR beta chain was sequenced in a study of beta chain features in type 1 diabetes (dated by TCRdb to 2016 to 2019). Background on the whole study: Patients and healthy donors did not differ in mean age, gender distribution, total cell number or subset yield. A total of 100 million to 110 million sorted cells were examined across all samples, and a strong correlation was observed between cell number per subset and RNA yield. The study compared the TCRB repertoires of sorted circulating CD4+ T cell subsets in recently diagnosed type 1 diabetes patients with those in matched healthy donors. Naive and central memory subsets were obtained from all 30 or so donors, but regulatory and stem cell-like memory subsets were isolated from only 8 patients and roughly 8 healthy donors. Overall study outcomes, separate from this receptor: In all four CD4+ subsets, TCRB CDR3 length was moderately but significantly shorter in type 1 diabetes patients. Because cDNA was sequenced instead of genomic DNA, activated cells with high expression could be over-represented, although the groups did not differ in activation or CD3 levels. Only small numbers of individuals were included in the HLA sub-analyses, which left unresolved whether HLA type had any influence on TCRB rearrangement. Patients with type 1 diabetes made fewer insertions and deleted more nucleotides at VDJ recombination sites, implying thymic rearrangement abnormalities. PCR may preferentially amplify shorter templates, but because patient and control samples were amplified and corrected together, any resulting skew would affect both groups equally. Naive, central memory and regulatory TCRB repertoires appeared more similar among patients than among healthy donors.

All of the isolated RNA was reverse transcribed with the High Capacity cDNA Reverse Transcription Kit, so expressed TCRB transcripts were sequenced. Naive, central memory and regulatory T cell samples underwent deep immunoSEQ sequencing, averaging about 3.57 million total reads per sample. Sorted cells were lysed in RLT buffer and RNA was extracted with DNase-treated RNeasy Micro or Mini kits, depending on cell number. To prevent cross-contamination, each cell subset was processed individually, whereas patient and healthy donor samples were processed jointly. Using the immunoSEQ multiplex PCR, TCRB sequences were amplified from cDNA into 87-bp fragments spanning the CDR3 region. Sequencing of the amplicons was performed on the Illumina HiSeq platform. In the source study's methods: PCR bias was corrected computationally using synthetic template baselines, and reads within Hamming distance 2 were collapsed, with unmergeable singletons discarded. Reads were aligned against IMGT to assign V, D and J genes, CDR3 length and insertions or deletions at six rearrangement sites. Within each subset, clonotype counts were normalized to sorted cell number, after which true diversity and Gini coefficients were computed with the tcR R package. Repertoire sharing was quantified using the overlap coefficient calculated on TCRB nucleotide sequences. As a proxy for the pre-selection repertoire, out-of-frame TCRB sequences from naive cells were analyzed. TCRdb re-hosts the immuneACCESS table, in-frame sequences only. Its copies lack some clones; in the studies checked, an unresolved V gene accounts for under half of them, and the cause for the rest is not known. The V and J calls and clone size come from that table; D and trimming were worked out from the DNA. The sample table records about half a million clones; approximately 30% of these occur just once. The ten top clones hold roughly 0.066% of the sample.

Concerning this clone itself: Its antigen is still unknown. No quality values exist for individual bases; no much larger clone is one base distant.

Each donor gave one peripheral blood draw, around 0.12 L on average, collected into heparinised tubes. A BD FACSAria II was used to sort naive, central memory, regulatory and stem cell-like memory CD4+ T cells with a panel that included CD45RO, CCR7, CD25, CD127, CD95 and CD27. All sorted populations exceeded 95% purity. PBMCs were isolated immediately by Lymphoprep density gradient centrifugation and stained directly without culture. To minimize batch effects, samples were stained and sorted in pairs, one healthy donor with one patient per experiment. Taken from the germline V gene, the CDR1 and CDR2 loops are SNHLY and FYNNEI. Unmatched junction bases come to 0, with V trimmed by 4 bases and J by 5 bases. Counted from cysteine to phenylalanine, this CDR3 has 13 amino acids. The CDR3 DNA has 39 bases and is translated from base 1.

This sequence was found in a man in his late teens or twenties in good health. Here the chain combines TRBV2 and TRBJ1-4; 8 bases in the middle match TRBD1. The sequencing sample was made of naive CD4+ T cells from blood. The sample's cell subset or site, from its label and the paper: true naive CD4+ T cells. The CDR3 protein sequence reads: CASSGTGNEKLFF. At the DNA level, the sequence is TGTGCCAGCAGTGGGACAGGGAATGAAAAACTGTTTTTT.